This TCR beta chain was sequenced in a study of blood T cell repertoires in COVID-19. Overall study context: Sites across the United States, Italy and Spain contributed samples from acute and convalescent COVID-19. T cells, B-cell-depleted T cells, or PBMCs provided the cDNA or gDNA that served as material.

V gave up 5 bases and J gave up 10 bases; unmatched junction bases: 14. The CDR3 length is 16 residues. In germline, CDR1 is SEHNR, CDR2 FQNEAQ (reference sequence). In the original analysis: Amplification of reference gene primers provided the estimated nucleated cell counts. This table comes from immunoSEQ multiplex PCR, and its TCRdb copy is limited to in-frame clones, with some not included. The V and J calls and clone size are taken from that table; D and trimming were inferred from the DNA. The profile shows around 150,000 clones, roughly 93% of them singletons. This TCR came from a man between 18 and 35 years old with acute or convalescent COVID-19. This chain uses TRBV7-9 with TRBJ1-2, with 12 positions matching TRBD1. The sequenced sample consisted of peripheral blood. The CDR3 DNA sequence: TGTGCCAGCAGCCCGCCCCGGGACAGGGGGCCCAGTGACTACACCTTC. Translation gives CASSPPRDRGPSDYTF. Full variable domain (outside the CDR3, taken from reference TRBV7-9 and TRBJ1-2): DTGVSQNPRHKITKRGQNVTFRCDPISEHNRLYWYRQTLGQGPEFLTYFQNEAQLEKSRLLSDRFSAERPKGSFSTLEIQRTEQGDSAMYLCASSPPRDRGPSDYTFGSGTRLTVV.